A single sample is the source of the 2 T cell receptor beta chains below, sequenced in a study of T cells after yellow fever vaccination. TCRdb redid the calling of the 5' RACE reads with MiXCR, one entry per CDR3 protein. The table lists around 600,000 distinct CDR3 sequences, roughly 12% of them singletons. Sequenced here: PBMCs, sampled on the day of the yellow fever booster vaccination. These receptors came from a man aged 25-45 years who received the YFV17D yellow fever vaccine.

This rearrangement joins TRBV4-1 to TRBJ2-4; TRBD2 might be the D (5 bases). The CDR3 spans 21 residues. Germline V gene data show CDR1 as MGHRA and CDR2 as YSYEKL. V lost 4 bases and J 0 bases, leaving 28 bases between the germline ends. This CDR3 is CASSPLSPGSRSLRAKNIQYF. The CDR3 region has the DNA TGCGCCAGCAGCCCCCTTTCCCCGGGATCCAGATCCCTTCGAGCCAAAAACATTCAGTACTTC.

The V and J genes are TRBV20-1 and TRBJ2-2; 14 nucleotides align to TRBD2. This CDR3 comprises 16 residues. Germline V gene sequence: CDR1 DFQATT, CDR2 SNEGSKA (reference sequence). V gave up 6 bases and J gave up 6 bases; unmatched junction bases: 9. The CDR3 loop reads CSAPGTSGSLAGELFF. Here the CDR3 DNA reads TGCAGTGCCCCCGGGACTAGCGGGAGTCTTGCCGGGGAGCTGTTTTTT.